A selection of T cell receptor beta chains follows, all from one sample in a study of CD8 T cells in ankylosing spondylitis. TCRdb itself ran the 5' RACE reads through MiXCR, one entry per CDR3 protein. This table holds hundreds of thousands of distinct CDR3 sequences, 20% to 30% found once. The sample comprised blood, either unsorted or a sorted T cell fraction (not recorded which). The receptors were sampled from a male donor with ankylosing spondylitis or in good health (not recorded which). Both conserved end residues are part of each CDR3. D genes are given only for firm matches. The size of a clone is reported for some rows only, either as once, few or many, or as a class for expanded clones.

clone_size,j_call,d_call,v_call,cdr3_nt,cdr3_aa
many,TRBJ2-3,TRBD2,TRBV20-1,TGCAGTGCTAGCAAATACTCGGGGGGAAGCACAGATACGCAGTATTTT,CSASKYSGGSTDTQYF
many,TRBJ2-1,TRBD2,TRBV25-1,TGTGCCAGCAGTGCGAGCGGGAGTAGTTATGAGCAGTTCTTC,CASSASGSSYEQFF
.,TRBJ2-3,TRBD1,TRBV20-1,TGCAGTGCTAGTGTCTCGGGACAGAGCACAGATACGCAGTATTTT,CSASVSGQSTDTQYF
.,TRBJ2-3,TRBD2,TRBV29-1,TGCAGCGTTGTAGCGGGACTACAGAGCACAGATACGCAGTATTTT,CSVVAGLQSTDTQYF
many,TRBJ2-1,TRBD1,TRBV9,TGTGCCAGCAGCGTAGGACAGGGGGGCTACAATGAGCAGTTCTTC,CASSVGQGGYNEQFF
many,TRBJ2-1,TRBD2,TRBV20-1,TGCAGTGTAAGGGCCGGGACTAGCGGGCCGTACAATGAGCAGTTCTTC,CSVRAGTSGPYNEQFF
.,TRBJ1-1,.,TRBV20-1,TGCAGTGCTAGAGTCCCTGCTCAAGCGGCTTTCTTT,CSARVPAQAAFF
.,TRBJ1-2,.,TRBV12-3/TRBV12-4,TGTGCCAGCACCGCCTTTCCGGCGGGAGGCTACACCTTC,CASTAFPAGGYTF
.,TRBJ1-1,.,TRBV20-1,TGCAGTGCTAGAGATCTCGGGGTTGGGACTGAAGCTTTCTTT,CSARDLGVGTEAFF
many,TRBJ2-1,TRBD2,TRBV12-3/TRBV12-4,TGTGCCAGCGGGGGGGCTAGCGGGAGTGGCTCCTACAATGAGCAGTTCTTC,CASGGASGSGSYNEQFF
many,TRBJ2-2,.,TRBV6-4,TGTGCCAGCAGACAAGAGGCAACAAACACCGGGGAGCTGTTTTTT,CASRQEATNTGELFF
few,TRBJ2-7,.,TRBV2,TGTGCCAGCAGTGATCTGGGGTTATACGAGCAGTACTTC,CASSDLGLYEQYF
many,TRBJ2-1,TRBD2,TRBV7-9,TGTGCCAGCAGCGCAGGGACTAGCGGGAGGGCCTACAATGAGCAGTTCTTC,CASSAGTSGRAYNEQFF
many,TRBJ2-2,.,TRBV29-1,TGCAGCACCTACGAGGGCGACGGGGAGCTGTTTTTT,CSTYEGDGELFF
.,TRBJ2-7,TRBD2,TRBV12-3/TRBV12-4,TGTGCCAGCAGTGACGGGGGGGGCGAGCAGTACTTC,CASSDGGGEQYF
many,TRBJ1-4,TRBD1,TRBV5-1,TGCGCCAGCAGCGACACAGGGGCGGGTGAAAAACTGTTTTTT,CASSDTGAGEKLFF
.,TRBJ1-1,.,TRBV7-9,TGTGCCAGCAGACTAGTTGGGGGGACTGAAGCTTTCTTT,CASRLVGGTEAFF
many,TRBJ1-1,.,TRBV6-1,TGTGCCAGCAGTCGAGGGGCAACTGAAGCTTTCTTT,CASSRGATEAFF
.,TRBJ2-7,TRBD2,TRBV7-2,TGTGCCAGCAGCTCGGGACTAGCGGGAGGCGGTGCCTACGAGCAGTACTTC,CASSSGLAGGGAYEQYF
.,TRBJ2-2,.,TRBV4-3,TGCGCCAGCAGCCACGGGGGCAGAGCTGCGAACACCGGGGAGCTGTTTTTT,CASSHGGRAANTGELFF
.,TRBJ2-1,.,TRBV24-1,TGTGCCACCCAGGGGAGCTCCTACAATGAGCAGTTCTTC,CATQGSSYNEQFF
many,TRBJ2-2,.,TRBV12-5,TGTGCTAGTGGTTTGGGACCCCCGGGTACCGGGGAGCTGTTTTTT,CASGLGPPGTGELFF